The T cell receptor beta chain under discussion was sequenced for a study of T cells expressing NK-cell markers. This CDR3 has 17 amino acids. Germline lookup yields CDR1 KGHDR and CDR2 SFDVKD. As to this clonotype: Its antigen remains unidentified.

Using the 5' RACE reads, TCRdb records one entry per CDR3 protein without DNA. The sample totals 350,000 to 400,000 distinct CDR3 sequences. General observations from the study: Whether expanded NKG2C+ T cell clones recognized HCMV stayed uncertain. Top CD8+ clonotypes included the dominant CD3+CD56+NKG2C+ clonotypes in six donors. In a few donors, dominant clonotypes made up roughly 25-60.1% of CD3+CD56-NKG2C+ cells.

The genes are TRBV24-1 and TRBJ2-1; TCRdb designates TRBD2, a call that cannot be tested without DNA. The clonotype originates from a woman aged 50 to 60 in good health. The sample was blood T cells: a sorted CD56 or NKG2C T cell subset, CD4+ or CD8+ T cells, or bulk PBMC T cells (not recorded which). This chain's CDR3 is CATSDFRAGGSYNEQFF.